The 13 T cell receptor beta chains below were found in one sample sequenced in a study of OX40 agonist ivuxolimab in advanced cancers. Sequencing used immunoSEQ multiplex PCR; TCRdb keeps in-frame clones, though not all of them. The top ten clones hold 9.5% to 13% of a sample with under 45,000 clones, more than 60% of them seen once. The input for sequencing was CD4+ or CD8+ T cells sorted from blood, taken in a trial of the OX40 agonist ivuxolimab. The source is an adult with an advanced solid tumor such as melanoma, head and neck, liver or kidney cancer.

This clone was counted a few times. The V gene is TRBV7-2, the J gene TRBJ1-1; tentative D call: TRBD1 (5 bases). The CDR3 is 14 amino acids. The V end was cut by 3 bases, the J end by 7 bases, with 15 bases between. The germline V gene encodes CDR1 SGHTA and CDR2 FQGNSA. The CDR3 nucleotides read TGTGCCAGCAGCTTCCCCGGGACGGTCGGTGAAGCTTTCTTT. Protein: CASSFPGTVGEAFF.

The CDR3, as DNA: TGCGCCAGCAGCTTGCTTCTAGCGGGGGGGCCGTACACCGGGGAGCTGTTTTTT. Protein product: CASSLLLAGGPYTGELFF. This sequence joins TRBV5-1 and TRBJ2-2; TRBD2 matches at 12 bases. The CDR3 totals 18 residues. Trimming cost V 1 base and J 3 bases; bases outside gene matches: 7. Germline loops: CDR1 SGHRS, CDR2 YFSETQ.

The genes are TRBV27 and TRBJ2-5; D is ambiguous. Germline CDR1 is MNHEY and CDR2 is SMNVEV (reference sequence). The CDR3 loop spans 13 amino acids. Trimming cost V 3 bases and J 1 base, with 6 bases left between them. As DNA, the CDR3 is TGTGCCAGCAGTTTTTCAATCCAAGAGACCCAGTACTTC. It is translated as CASSFSIQETQYF.

The rearrangement uses TRBV18 and TRBJ1-6; 7 bases are shared with TRBD1. Germline CDR1 reads KGHSH; CDR2 reads LQKENI. CDR3 length: 15 residues. The ends lost 4 bases at V and 8 bases at J; junction bases unmatched: 8. The CDR3: CASSHLTGSDSPLHF. The CDR3 DNA reads as TGTGCCAGCTCACACCTGACAGGGTCAGATTCACCCCTCCACTTT.

This clone turned up a few times. The genes are TRBV27 and TRBJ1-6; D is ambiguous. This CDR3 has 18 residues. The V and J ends lost 2 bases and 0 bases respectively, with 14 bases between them. The germline CDR1 and CDR2 sequences are MNHEY and SMNVEV (reference sequence). The CDR3 bases are TGTGCCAGCAGTTTAGGGCGGATGAACAGCTCCTATAATTCACCCCTCCACTTT. Translation: CASSLGRMNSSYNSPLHF.

This chain uses TRBV18 with TRBJ2-5; a weak D match, TRBD1 (5 bases). V was pared by 1 base and J by 1 base, with 13 bases between. Germline V CDR1 and CDR2: KGHSH, LQKENI. The CDR3 totals 16 residues. DNA for the CDR3: TGTGCCAGCTCACCACTTATAGGGGCCACCCAAGAGACCCAGTACTTC. It yields the protein CASSPLIGATQETQYF.

The chain recombines TRBV6-6 with TRBJ2-7; 7 positions agree with TRBD1. CDR1 MNHNY and CDR2 SVGAGI come from the germline V gene (reference sequence). The CDR3 has 11 residues. Trimming at V came to 6 bases and at J to 7 bases, leaving 3 bases not matched to a gene. The CDR3 nucleotides are TGTGCCAGCAGGACAGGGAGTGAGCAGTACTTC. Its translation is CASRTGSEQYF.

V usage is TRBV4-1 and J usage is TRBJ2-1; 10 nucleotides agree with TRBD2. CDR1 and CDR2 (germline): MGHRA, YSYEKL. The CDR3 is made up of 17 amino acids. The ends lost 4 bases at V and 0 bases at J; junction bases unmatched: 6. CDR3 nucleotides: TGCGCCAGCAGCCCAGGACTAGCGGTGAGCTCCTACAATGAGCAGTTCTTC. Its protein product is CASSPGLAVSSYNEQFF.

Comment on this clone: Germline is not matched at one junction end, which may reflect a read error. CDR3 sequence: CASSQDAAGALSYGQYF. Here the CDR3 DNA reads TGTGCCAGCAGCCAAGATGCGGCGGGCGCTTTATCCTACGGGCAGTACTTC. The chain recombines TRBV4-2 with TRBJ2-7; tentatively, D is TRBD2 (5 bases). This CDR3 spans 17 amino acids. Germline CDR1 reads LGHNA; CDR2 reads YNFKEQ.

By sample fraction, this clone is medium-sized (0.01 to 0.1%). The genes are TRBV2 and TRBJ1-6; D is uncertain. Germline CDR1 SNHLY, CDR2 FYNNEI. CDR3 length: 12 amino acids. V was trimmed by 7 bases and J by 10 bases, leaving 11 bases between them. The CDR3 nucleotides are TGTGCCAGCATTGGCGGGAAATCACCCCTCCACTTT. Its protein is CASIGGKSPLHF.

CDR3 DNA: TGTGCTAGTGGGACAGGGATGAACACTGAAGCTTTCTTT. It specifies CASGTGMNTEAFF. This rearrangement joins TRBV12-5 to TRBJ1-1; 7 positions agree with TRBD1. J gave up 0 bases and V 6 bases, and 1 base lay outside the gene matches. CDR3 length equals 13 residues. CDR1 LGHNT and CDR2 FRNRAP come from the germline V gene.

J is TRBJ2-3 and V is TRBV5-1; D is possibly TRBD1 or TRBD2 (5 bases each). Trimming took off 3 bases at V and 0 bases at J, with 8 bases between the two ends. Germline V gives CDR1 SGHRS, CDR2 YFSETQ. CDR3 length: 14 residues. The CDR3 loop is CASSSGTSTDTQYF. The CDR3 DNA sequence: TGCGCCAGCAGCTCCGGGACCAGCACAGATACGCAGTATTTT. The entire variable domain, with the rest obtained from reference TRBV5-1 and TRBJ2-3, is as follows: KAGVTQTPRYLIKTRGQQVTLSCSPISGHRSVSWYQQTPGQGLQFLFEYFSETQRNKGNFPGRFSGRQFSNSRSEMNVSTLELGDSALYLCASSSGTSTDTQYFGPGTRLTVL.

The V call is TRBV6-4, the J call TRBJ2-5, with D possibly matching TRBD2 (5 bases). V was trimmed by 0 bases and J by 1 base, leaving 9 bases between them. CDR1 MRHNA and CDR2 SNTAGT come from the germline V gene. This CDR3 contains 15 residues. The CDR3 nucleotides are TGTGCCAGCAGTGACTCGCAAGGAGGCCAAGAGACCCAGTACTTC. Translation gives CASSDSQGGQETQYF.